This T cell receptor (beta chain) was obtained from a study of PD-1 blockade in classical Hodgkin lymphoma. Study-wide background: Patients were dosed intravenously with nivolumab at 3 mg/kg every 2 weeks. Study-level findings and limits: Diminished baseline TCR diversity has been reported in newly diagnosed patients relative to healthy donors. There was a significant rise in CD4+ TCR diversity by C4D1, with no such rise for CD8+.

Here immunoSEQ multiplex PCR was the method, and the copy in TCRdb shows in-frame clones only, minus some. The profile shows fewer than 80,000 clones, about two thirds of them singletons. As for this clone: The antigen is not known.

There are 14 residues in the CDR3. Trimming took off 3 bases at V and 7 bases at J, with 13 bases between the two ends. Germline values: CDR1 MDHEN, CDR2 SYDVKM. No patient escaped relapse after autologous stem cell transplantation, and brentuximab vedotin exposure varied. The genes are TRBV28 and TRBJ2-1, with a possible D match to TRBD2 (6 bases). The origin of this receptor is a human donor with classical Hodgkin lymphoma. This specimen consisted of peripheral blood mononuclear cells (PBMCs), obtained before the second cycle of nivolumab. CDR3 sequence (DNA): TGTGCCAGCAGTTTCCCGGGAGAAAGAAATGAGCAGTTCTTC. Translating it yields CASSFPGERNEQFF.